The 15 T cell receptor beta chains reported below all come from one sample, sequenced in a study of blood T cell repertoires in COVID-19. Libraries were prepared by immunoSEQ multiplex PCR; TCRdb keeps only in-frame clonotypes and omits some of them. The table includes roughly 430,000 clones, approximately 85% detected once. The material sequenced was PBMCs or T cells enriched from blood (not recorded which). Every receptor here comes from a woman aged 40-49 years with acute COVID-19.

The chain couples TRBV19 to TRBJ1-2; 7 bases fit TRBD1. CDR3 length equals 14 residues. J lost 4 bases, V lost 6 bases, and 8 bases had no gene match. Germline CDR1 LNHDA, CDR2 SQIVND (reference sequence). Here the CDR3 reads CASSPPGQRYGYTF. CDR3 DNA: TGTGCCAGTAGCCCCCCGGGACAGCGCTATGGCTACACCTTC.

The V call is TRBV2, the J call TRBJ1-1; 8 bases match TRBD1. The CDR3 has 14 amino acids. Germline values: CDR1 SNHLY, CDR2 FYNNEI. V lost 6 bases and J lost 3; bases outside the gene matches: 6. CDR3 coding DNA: TGTGCCAGCAGACTAGACAGGGGTGACACTGAAGCTTTCTTT. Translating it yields CASRLDRGDTEAFF.

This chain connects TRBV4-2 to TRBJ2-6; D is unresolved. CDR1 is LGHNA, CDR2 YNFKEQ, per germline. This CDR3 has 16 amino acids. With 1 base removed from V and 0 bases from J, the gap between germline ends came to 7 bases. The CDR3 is CASSQVESSGANVLTF. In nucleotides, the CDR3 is TGTGCCAGCAGCCAAGTAGAAAGCTCTGGGGCCAACGTCCTGACTTTC.

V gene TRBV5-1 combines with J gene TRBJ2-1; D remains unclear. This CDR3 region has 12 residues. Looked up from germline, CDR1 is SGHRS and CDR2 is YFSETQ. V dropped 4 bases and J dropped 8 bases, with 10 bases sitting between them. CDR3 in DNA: TGCGCCAGCAGCACCTCGGTAGATGAGCAGTTCTTC. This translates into CASSTSVDEQFF.

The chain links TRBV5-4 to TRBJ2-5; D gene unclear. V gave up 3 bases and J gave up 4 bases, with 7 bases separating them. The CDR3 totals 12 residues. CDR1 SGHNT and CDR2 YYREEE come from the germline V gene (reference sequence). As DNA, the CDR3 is TGTGCCAGCAGCTCTGCAGGAGAGACCCAGTACTTC. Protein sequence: CASSSAGETQYF.

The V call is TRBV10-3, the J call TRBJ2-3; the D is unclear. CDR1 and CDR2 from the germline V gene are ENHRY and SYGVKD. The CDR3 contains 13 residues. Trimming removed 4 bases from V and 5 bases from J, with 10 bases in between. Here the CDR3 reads CAISAPPLDTQYF. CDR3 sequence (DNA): TGTGCCATCAGTGCCCCCCCCTTAGATACGCAGTATTTT.

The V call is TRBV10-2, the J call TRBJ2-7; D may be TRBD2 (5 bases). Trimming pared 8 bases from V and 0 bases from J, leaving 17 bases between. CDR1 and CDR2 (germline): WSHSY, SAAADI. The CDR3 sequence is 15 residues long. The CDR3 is CASGLGPGNSYEQYF. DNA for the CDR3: TGCGCCAGCGGGCTGGGCCCGGGGAACTCCTACGAGCAGTACTTC.

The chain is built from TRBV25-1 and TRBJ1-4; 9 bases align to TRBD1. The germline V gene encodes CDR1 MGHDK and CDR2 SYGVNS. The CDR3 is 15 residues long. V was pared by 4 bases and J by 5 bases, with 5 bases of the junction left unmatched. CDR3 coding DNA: TGTGCCAGCAGTGCGTCACAGGGGGCAAATGAAAAACTGTTTTTT. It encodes CASSASQGANEKLFF.

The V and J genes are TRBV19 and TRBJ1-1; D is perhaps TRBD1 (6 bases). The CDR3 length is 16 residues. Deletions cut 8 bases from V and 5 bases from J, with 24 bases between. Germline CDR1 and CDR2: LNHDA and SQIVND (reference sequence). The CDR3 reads CASAMRGLAWGTEAFF. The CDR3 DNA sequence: TGTGCCAGTGCTATGAGGGGGTTGGCCTGGGGAACTGAAGCTTTCTTT.

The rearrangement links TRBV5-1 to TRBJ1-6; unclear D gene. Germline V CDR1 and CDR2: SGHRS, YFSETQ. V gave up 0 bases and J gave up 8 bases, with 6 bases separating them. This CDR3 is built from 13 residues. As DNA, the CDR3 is TGCGCCAGCAGCTTGGTTGCAGATTCACCCCTCCACTTT. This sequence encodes CASSLVADSPLHF.

This chain's CDR3 is CASSFMTGANYGYTF. The DNA of the CDR3 is TGCGCCAGCAGCTTCATGACAGGAGCTAACTATGGCTACACCTTC. V gene TRBV5-1 combines with J gene TRBJ1-2; D may be TRBD1 (6 bases). Germline V gene lookup returns CDR1 SGHRS and CDR2 YFSETQ. The CDR3 extends over 15 amino acids. Trimming pared 2 bases from V and 0 bases from J, leaving 11 bases between.

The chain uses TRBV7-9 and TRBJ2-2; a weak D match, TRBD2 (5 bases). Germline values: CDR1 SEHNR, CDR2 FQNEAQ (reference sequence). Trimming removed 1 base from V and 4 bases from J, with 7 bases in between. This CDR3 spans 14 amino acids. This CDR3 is CASSLVRGTGELFF. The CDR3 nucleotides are TGTGCCAGCAGCTTAGTTCGGGGCACCGGGGAGCTGTTTTTT. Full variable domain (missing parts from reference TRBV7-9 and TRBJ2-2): DTGVSQNPRHKITKRGQNVTFRCDPISEHNRLYWYRQTLGQGPEFLTYFQNEAQLEKSRLLSDRFSAERPKGSFSTLEIQRTEQGDSAMYLCASSLVRGTGELFFGEGSRLTVL.

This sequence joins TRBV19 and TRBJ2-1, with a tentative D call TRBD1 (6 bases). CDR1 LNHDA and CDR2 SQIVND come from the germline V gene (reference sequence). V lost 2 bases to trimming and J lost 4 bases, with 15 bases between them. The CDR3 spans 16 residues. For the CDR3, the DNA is TGTGCCAGTAGTATATTCGGAGGACAGTTTTACAATGAGCAGTTCTTC. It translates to CASSIFGGQFYNEQFF.

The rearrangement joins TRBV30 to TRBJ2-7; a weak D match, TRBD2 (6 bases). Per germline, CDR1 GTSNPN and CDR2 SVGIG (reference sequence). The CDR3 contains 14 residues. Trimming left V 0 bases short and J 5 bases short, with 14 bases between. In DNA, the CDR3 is TGTGCCTGGAGTGTAATGAGGAGGGACCACGAGCAGTACTTC. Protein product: CAWSVMRRDHEQYF.

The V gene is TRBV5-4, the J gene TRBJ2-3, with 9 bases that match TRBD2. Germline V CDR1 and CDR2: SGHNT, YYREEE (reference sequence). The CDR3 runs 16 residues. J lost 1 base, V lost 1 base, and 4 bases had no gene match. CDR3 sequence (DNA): TGTGCCAGCAGCTTGAAAGCGGGGGGTCGCACAGATACGCAGTATTTT. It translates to CASSLKAGGRTDTQYF.